This T cell receptor (beta chain) is from a study of molecular identifiers for immune sequencing clone quantification. Bulk TCR library preparation followed previously described methods with listed TCR primers. TCRdb fed the PCR reads into MiXCR, producing one record per CDR3 protein. The sample shows about 510,000 distinct CDR3 sequences, about 26% of them seen only once. This clonotype has only a few counts. Trimming removed 0 bases from V and 4 bases from J, with 8 bases in between. CDR1 SGHDT and CDR2 YYEEEE come from the germline V gene. This CDR3 is 13 amino acids long. Naive CD8 T cells were sorted, and the gate applied was CD8+CD4-CCR7+CD45RA+.

This sequence originates from a human donor in good health. Some libraries in this study had Jurkat cell RNA spiked in. The sequencing sample was made of naive CD8+ T cells from blood, with Jurkat cell RNA spiked in. As for subset: FACS-sorted CD8+CD4-CCR7+CD45RA+ naive T cells. This chain connects TRBV5-6 to TRBJ2-7; D gene uncertain. DNA for the CDR3: TGTGCCAGCAGCTTGGGGATTCCTTACGAGCAGTACTTC. Protein product: CASSLGIPYEQYF.